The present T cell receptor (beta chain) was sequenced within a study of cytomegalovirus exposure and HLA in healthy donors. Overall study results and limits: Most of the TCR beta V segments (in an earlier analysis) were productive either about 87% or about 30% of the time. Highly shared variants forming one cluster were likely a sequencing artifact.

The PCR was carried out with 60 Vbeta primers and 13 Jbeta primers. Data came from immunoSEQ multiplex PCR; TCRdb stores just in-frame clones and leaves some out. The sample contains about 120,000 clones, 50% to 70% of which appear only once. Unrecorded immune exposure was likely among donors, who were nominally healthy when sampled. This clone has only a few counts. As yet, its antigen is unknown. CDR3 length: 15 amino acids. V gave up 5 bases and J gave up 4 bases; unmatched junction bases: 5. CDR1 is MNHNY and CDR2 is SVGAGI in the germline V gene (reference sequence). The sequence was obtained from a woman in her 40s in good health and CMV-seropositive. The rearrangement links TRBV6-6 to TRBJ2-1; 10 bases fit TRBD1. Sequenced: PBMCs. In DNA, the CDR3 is TGTGCCAGCAGTACCGACAGGGGGCTTTACAATGAGCAGTTCTTC. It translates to CASSTDRGLYNEQFF.